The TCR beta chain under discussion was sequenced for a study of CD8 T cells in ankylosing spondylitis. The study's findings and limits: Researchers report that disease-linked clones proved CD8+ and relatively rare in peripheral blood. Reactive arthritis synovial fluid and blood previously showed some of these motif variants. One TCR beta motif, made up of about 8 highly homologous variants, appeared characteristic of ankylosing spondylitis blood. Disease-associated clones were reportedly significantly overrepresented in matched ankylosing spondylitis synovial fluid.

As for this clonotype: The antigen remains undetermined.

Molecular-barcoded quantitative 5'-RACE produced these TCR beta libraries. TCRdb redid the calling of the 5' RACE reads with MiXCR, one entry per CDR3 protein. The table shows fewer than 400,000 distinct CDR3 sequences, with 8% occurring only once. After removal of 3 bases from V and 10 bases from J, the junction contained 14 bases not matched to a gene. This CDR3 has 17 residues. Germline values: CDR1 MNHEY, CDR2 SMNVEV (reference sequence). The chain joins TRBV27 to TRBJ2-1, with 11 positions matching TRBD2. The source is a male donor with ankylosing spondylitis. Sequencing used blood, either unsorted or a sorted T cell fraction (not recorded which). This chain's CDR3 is CASSLWTALGLAEEQFF. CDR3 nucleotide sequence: TGTGCCAGCAGTTTGTGGACAGCCTTGGGACTAGCGGAGGAGCAGTTCTTC.